This TCR beta chain was profiled in a study of early T cells in non-severe SARS-CoV-2 infection. TCRdb called the 5' RACE reads again in MiXCR, with one record for every CDR3 protein. The sample holds 25,000 to 35,000 distinct CDR3 sequences; 4.7% are singletons and the top ten take 7.5% to 8.5%. CDR1 is MDHEN and CDR2 is SYDVKM in the germline V gene. The ends lost 6 bases at V and 9 bases at J; junction bases unmatched: 10. The CDR3 sequence is 14 residues long. In its sample, this clonotype was seen many times. The TCR originated in an adult who was a healthcare worker with PCR-confirmed SARS-CoV-2 infection or an uninfected control (not recorded which). The sample taken for sequencing was whole blood. The chain uses TRBV28 and TRBJ2-1; 8 bases map to TRBD2. The CDR3 loop is CASSHLAGRSEQFF. The CDR3 coding sequence is TGTGCCAGCAGCCATCTAGCGGGTAGGAGTGAGCAGTTCTTC.